This T cell receptor (beta chain) was sequenced in a study of T cell changes during pregnancy in multiple sclerosis. Germline CDR1 SNHLY, CDR2 FYNNEI. The ends were cut back, 6 bases at V and 2 bases at J, with 13 bases in the middle. This CDR3 contains 15 residues. The method was immunoSEQ multiplex PCR; TCRdb's version includes in-frame clones alone and lacks a portion of them. The sample shows under 55,000 clones, roughly 95% of them seen only once. The chain links TRBV2 to TRBJ2-2, with D possibly matching TRBD2 (6 bases). The origin of this receptor is a female donor with multiple sclerosis, enrolled in a pregnancy study. Sequencing was performed on CD4+ T cells from peripheral blood mononuclear cells, taken in the third trimester of pregnancy. The CDR3 loop is CASSERVANTGELFF. CDR3 DNA sequence: TGTGCCAGCAGCGAGCGGGTGGCAAACACCGGGGAGCTGTTTTTT.